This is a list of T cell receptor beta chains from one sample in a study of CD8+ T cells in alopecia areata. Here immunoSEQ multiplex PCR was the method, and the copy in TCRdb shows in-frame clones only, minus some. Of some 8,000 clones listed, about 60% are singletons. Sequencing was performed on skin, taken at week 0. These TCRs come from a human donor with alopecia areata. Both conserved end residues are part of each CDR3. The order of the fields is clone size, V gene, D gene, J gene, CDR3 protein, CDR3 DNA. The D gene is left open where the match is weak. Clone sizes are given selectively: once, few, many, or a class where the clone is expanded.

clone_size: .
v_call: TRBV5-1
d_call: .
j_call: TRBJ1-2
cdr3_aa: CASSLAAGDTGYTF
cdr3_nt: TGCGCCAGCAGCTTGGCCGCCGGGGATACGGGCTACACCTTC

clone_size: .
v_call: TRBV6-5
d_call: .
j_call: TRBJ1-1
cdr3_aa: CATSQGWAMNTEAFF
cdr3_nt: TGTGCCACCTCCCAGGGCTGGGCTATGAACACTGAAGCTTTCTTT

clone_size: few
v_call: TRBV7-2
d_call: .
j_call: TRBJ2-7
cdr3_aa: CASRVSGTYEQYF
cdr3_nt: TGTGCCAGCAGGGTGAGCGGAACCTACGAGCAGTACTTC

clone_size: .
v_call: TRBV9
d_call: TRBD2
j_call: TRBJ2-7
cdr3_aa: CASSSRTSGRTTYEQYF
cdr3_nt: TGTGCCAGTAGCTCTCGGACTAGCGGGAGGACCACCTACGAGCAGTACTTC

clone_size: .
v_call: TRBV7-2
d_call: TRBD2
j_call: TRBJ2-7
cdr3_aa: CASSPGGWEQYF
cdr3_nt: TGTGCCAGCAGCCCGGGGGGGTGGGAGCAGTACTTC

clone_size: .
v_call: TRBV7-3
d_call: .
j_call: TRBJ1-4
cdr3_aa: CASSLTRNEKLFF
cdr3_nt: TGTGCCAGCAGCTTAACGAGGAACGAAAAACTGTTTTTT

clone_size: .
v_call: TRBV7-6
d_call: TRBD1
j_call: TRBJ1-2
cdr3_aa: CASSSGRDSFYGGYTF
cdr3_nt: TGTGCCAGCAGCTCGGGCCGGGACAGCTTTTATGGAGGCTACACCTTC

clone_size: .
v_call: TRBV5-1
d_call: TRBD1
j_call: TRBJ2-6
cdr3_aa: CASSLVSGGGGANVLTF
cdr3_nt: TGCGCCAGCAGCTTGGTGTCAGGGGGTGGTGGGGCCAACGTCCTGACTTTC

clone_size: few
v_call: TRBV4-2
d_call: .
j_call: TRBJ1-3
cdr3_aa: CASSATGLRSGNTIYF
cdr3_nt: TGTGCCAGCAGCGCGACAGGCCTCAGGTCGGGAAACACCATATATTTT

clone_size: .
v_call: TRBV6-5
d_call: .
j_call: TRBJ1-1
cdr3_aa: CATEWGAGVAFF
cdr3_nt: TGTGCCACCGAGTGGGGCGCCGGCGTAGCTTTCTTT

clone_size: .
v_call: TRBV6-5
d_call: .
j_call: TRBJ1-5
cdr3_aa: CASRGGNQPQHF
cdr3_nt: TGTGCCAGCAGGGGAGGAAATCAGCCCCAGCATTTT

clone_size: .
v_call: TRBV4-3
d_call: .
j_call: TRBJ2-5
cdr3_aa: CASSPGTAGKGETQYF
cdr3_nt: TGCGCCAGCAGCCCGGGGACCGCGGGGAAGGGAGAGACCCAGTACTTC

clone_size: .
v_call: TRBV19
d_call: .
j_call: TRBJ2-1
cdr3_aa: CASKDGGGFPNEQFF
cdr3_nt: TGTGCCTCCAAGGATGGGGGAGGATTTCCCAATGAGCAGTTCTTC

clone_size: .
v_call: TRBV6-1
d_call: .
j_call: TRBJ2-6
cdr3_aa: CASSVFSGANVLTF
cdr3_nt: TGTGCCAGCAGTGTCTTCTCTGGGGCCAACGTCCTGACTTTC

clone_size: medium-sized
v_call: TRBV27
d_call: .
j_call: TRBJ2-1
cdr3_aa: CASSFSGRFDNEQFF
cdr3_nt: TGTGCCAGCAGTTTTTCAGGGCGTTTTGACAATGAGCAGTTCTTC

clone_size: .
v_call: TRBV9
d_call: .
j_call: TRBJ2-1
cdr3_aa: CASSVEPTLAYNEQFF
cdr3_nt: TGTGCCAGCAGCGTAGAGCCCACTTTAGCCTACAATGAGCAGTTCTTC

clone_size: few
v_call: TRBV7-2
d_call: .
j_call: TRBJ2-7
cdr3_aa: CASSPSHGPYEQYF
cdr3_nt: TGTGCCAGCAGCCCCTCCCACGGCCCCTACGAGCAGTACTTC

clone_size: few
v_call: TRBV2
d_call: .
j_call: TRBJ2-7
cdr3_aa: CASSDEPGEQYF
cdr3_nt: TGTGCCAGCAGTGACGAGCCTGGGGAGCAGTACTTC

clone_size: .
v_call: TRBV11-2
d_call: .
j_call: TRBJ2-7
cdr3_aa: CASSPSTGPYEQYF
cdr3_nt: TGTGCCAGCAGCCCGTCGACAGGACCCTACGAGCAGTACTTC

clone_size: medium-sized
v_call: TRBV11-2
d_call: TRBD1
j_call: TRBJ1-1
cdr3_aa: CASSTDRGTEAFF
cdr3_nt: TGTGCCAGCAGCACGGACAGGGGCACTGAAGCTTTCTTT

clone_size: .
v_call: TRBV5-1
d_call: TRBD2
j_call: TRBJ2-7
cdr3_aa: CASSSGLAGNEQYF
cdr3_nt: TGCGCCAGCAGCTCGGGACTAGCGGGAAACGAGCAGTACTTC

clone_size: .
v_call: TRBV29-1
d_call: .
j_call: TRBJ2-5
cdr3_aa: CSVDGGFLETQYF
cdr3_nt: TGCAGCGTTGATGGTGGGTTTTTGGAGACCCAGTACTTC

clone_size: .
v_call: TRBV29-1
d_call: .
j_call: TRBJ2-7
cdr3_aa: CSVELRFGEQYF
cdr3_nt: TGCAGCGTTGAATTAAGGTTCGGCGAGCAGTACTTC

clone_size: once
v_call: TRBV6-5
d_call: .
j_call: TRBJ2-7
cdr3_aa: CASSSTRPTQIEQYF
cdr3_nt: TGTGCCAGCAGCAGTACGCGGCCTACTCAGATCGAGCAGTACTTC

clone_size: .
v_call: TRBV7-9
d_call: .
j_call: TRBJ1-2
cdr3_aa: CASSLGTWGIGYTF
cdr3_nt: TGTGCCAGCAGCTTAGGCACCTGGGGGATTGGCTACACCTTC

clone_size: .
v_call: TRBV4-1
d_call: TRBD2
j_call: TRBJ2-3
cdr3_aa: CASSQDSYGLAGTSTDTQYF
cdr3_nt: TGCGCCAGCAGCCAAGATTCATATGGACTAGCGGGAACTAGCACAGATACGCAGTATTTT

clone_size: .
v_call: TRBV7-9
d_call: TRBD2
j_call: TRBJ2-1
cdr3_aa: CASSLKTSGPLGEQFF
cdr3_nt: TGTGCCAGCAGCCTTAAGACTAGCGGGCCCCTAGGGGAGCAGTTCTTC

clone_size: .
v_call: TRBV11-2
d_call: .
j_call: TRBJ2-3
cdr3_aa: CASSLASGLDTQYF
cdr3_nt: TGTGCCAGCAGCTTAGCCAGCGGGCTTGATACGCAGTATTTT

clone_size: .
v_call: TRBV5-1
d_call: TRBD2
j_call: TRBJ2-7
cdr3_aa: CASSFGTSGYEQYF
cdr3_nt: TGCGCCAGCAGCTTCGGGACTAGCGGGTACGAGCAGTACTTC

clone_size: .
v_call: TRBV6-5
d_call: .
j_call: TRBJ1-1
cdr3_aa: CASWRSSEAFF
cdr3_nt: TGTGCCAGCTGGAGAAGTTCCGAAGCTTTCTTT

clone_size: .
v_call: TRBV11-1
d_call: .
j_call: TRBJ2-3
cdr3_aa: CASSLAPQGVTDTQYF
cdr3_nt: TGTGCCAGCAGCTTAGCTCCACAGGGAGTAACAGATACGCAGTATTTT

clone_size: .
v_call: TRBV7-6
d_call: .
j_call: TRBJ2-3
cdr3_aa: CASSFLGAQDTQYF
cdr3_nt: TGTGCCAGCAGCTTTTTGGGGGCCCAGGATACGCAGTATTTT

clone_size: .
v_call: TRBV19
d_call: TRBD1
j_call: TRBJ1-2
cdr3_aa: CASSRGQGGYGYTF
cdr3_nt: TGTGCCAGTAGTAGAGGACAGGGAGGCTATGGCTACACCTTC

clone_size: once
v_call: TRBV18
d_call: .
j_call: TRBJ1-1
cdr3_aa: CASSRGDMRENTEAFF
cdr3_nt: TGTGCCAGCTCGCGCGGGGACATGAGGGAGAACACTGAAGCTTTCTTT

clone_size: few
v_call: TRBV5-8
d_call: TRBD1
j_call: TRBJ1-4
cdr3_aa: CASSAGQGNNEKLFF
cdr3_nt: TGTGCCAGCAGCGCTGGACAGGGTAACAATGAAAAACTGTTTTTT

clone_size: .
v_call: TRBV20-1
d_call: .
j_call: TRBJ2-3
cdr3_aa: CSARHGQTQYF
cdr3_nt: TGCAGTGCTAGACATGGGCAAACGCAGTATTTT

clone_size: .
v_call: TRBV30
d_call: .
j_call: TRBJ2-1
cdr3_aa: CAWSVGVGANEQFF
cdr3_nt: TGTGCCTGGAGTGTAGGCGTGGGGGCGAATGAGCAGTTCTTC

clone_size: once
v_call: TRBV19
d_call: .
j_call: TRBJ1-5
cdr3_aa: CASTSEGNQPQHF
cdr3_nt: TGTGCCAGTACCTCTGAGGGGAACCAGCCCCAGCATTTT

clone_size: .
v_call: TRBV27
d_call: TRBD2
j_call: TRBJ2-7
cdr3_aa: CASSFTSASYEQYF
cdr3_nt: TGTGCCAGCAGTTTTACTAGCGCCTCCTACGAGCAGTACTTC

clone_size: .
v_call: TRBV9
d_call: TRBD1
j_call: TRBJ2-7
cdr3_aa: CASGQGTPYEQYF
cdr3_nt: TGTGCCAGCGGACAGGGGACACCCTACGAGCAGTACTTC

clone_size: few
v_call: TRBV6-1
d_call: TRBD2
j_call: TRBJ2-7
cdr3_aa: CASSEGTSGAHEQYF
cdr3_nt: TGTGCCAGCAGTGAGGGGACTAGCGGGGCCCACGAGCAGTACTTC

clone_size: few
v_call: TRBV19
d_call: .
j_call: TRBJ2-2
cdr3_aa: CASSPQANTGELFF
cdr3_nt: TGTGCCAGTAGTCCACAGGCTAACACCGGGGAGCTGTTTTTT

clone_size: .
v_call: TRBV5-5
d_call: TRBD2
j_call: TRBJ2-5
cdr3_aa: CASSWDRTSGEETQYF
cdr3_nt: TGTGCCAGCAGCTGGGACCGGACTAGCGGGGAAGAGACCCAGTACTTC

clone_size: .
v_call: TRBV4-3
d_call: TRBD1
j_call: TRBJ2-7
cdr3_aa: CASSLGTGRVEQYF
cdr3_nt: TGCGCCAGCAGTCTGGGGACAGGGCGCGTCGAGCAGTACTTC

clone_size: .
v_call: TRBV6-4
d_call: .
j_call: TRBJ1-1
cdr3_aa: CASSEVRGAEAFF
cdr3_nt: TGTGCCAGCAGTGAGGTCCGCGGGGCTGAAGCTTTCTTT

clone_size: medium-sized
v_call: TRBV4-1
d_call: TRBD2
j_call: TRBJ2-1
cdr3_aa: CASSQGASGTDNEQFF
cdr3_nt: TGCGCCAGCAGCCAAGGGGCTAGCGGGACAGACAATGAGCAGTTCTTC

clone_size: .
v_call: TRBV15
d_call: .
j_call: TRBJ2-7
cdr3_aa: CATSRDRNEQYF
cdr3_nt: TGTGCCACCAGCAGAGATCGTAACGAGCAGTACTTC

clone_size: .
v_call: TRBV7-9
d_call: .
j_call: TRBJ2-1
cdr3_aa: CATTAVNEQFF
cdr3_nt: TGTGCCACCACCGCCGTCAATGAGCAGTTCTTC

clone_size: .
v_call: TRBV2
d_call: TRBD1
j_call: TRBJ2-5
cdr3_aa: CASQGQGLETQYF
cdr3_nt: TGTGCCAGCCAGGGACAGGGCCTCGAGACCCAGTACTTC

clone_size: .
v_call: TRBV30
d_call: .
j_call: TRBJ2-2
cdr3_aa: CAWGLGGTSGLFF
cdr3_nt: TGTGCCTGGGGATTAGGGGGAACCTCGGGGCTGTTTTTT

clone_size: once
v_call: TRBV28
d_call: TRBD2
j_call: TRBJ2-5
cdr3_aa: CASKEGRVETQYF
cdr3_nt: TGTGCCAGCAAAGAGGGGAGGGTGGAGACCCAGTACTTC

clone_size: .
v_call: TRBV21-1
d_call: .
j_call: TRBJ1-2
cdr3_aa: CASSKETGRYYGYTF
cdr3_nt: TGTGCCAGCAGCAAAGAGACAGGGCGGTACTATGGCTACACCTTC

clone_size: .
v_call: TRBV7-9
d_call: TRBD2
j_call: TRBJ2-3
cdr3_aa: CASSQAGLAGMADTQYF
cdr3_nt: TGCGCCAGCAGCCAAGCGGGACTAGCGGGAATGGCAGATACGCAGTATTTT